The 21 T cell receptor beta chains below come from one sample, sequenced in a study of Ad26.COV2.S vaccination and SARS-CoV-2 variants. Data came from immunoSEQ multiplex PCR; TCRdb stores just in-frame clones and leaves some out. The data hold 350,000 to 550,000 clones, with 89% observed a single time. The treatment is: about 20 received Ad26.COV2.S at low or high dose, single or two shots; 5 received placebo; per-sample allocation not given. Sampling occurred on day 63 after the first vaccine or placebo injection. The sequencing used peripheral blood, collected in a trial of Ad26.COV2.S vaccine versus placebo. These receptors all stem from a person between 18 and 60 years old who received the Ad26.COV2.S COVID-19 vaccine or a placebo.

The chain combines TRBV27 with TRBJ1-2; D remains unclear. This CDR3 contains 13 residues. V gave up 5 bases and J gave up 4 bases, with 11 bases separating them. Germline-derived CDR1 and CDR2 are MNHEY and SMNVEV (reference sequence). CDR3 DNA sequence: TGTGCCAGCAGTCCCCAAAGACCCTATGGCTACACCTTC. Its translation: CASSPQRPYGYTF.

The gene calls are TRBV2 and TRBJ1-6; no firm D call. The CDR3 is made up of 14 amino acids. Germline lookup yields CDR1 SNHLY and CDR2 FYNNEI. V shed 3 bases and J shed 5 bases, with 8 bases lying between them. DNA for the CDR3: TGTGCCAGCAGTGATGGAGGACATAATTCACCCCTCCACTTT. As protein: CASSDGGHNSPLHF. Full variable domain (rest looked up from reference TRBV2 and TRBJ1-6): EPEVTQTPSHQVTQMGQEVILRCVPISNHLYFYWYRQILGQKVEFLVSFYNNEISEKSEIFDDQFSVERPDGSNFTLKIRSTKLEDSAMYFCASSDGGHNSPLHFGNGTRLTVT.

V usage is TRBV10-2 and J usage is TRBJ1-1, with a weak D call TRBD1 (5 bases). V lost 2 bases and J 2 bases, leaving 12 bases between the germline ends. Per the germline V gene, CDR1 is WSHSY and CDR2 is SAAADI. This CDR3 is built from 15 residues. CDR3 residues: CASSESEGLNTEAFF. In nucleotides, the CDR3 is TGCGCCAGCAGTGAGAGCGAGGGGCTTAACACTGAAGCTTTCTTT.

The rearrangement uses TRBV7-8 and TRBJ2-5; tentatively, D is TRBD2 (5 bases). The V end was cut by 5 bases, the J end by 5 bases, with 18 bases between. Germline lookup yields CDR1 SGHVS and CDR2 FQNEAQ. The CDR3 loop spans 15 amino acids. CDR3 DNA sequence: TGTGCCAGCAGCCTTCGCGGGCCGATCACCGAGACCCAGTACTTC. Amino acid sequence: CASSLRGPITETQYF. Looking up the rest from reference TRBV7-8 and TRBJ2-5 gives the full variable domain: GAGVSQSPRYKVAKRGQDVALRCDPISGHVSLFWYQQALGQGPEFLTYFQNEAQLDKSGLPSDRFFAERPEGSVSTLKIQRTQQEDSAVYLCASSLRGPITETQYFGPGTRLLVL.

This chain uses TRBV6-1 with TRBJ2-5, with TRBD2 matching 9 bases. Trimming took 0 bases from V and 4 from J; bases not matched to a gene: 3. Germline V CDR1 and CDR2: MNHNS, SASEGT. CDR3 size: 15 residues. CDR3 loop: CASSEASGGRETQYF. CDR3 DNA: TGTGCCAGCAGTGAAGCAAGCGGGGGGAGAGAGACCCAGTACTTC.

This chain joins TRBV2 and TRBJ2-3, with D perhaps matching TRBD1 (5 bases). This CDR3 comprises 12 residues. Germline V gene lookup returns CDR1 SNHLY and CDR2 FYNNEI. The ends were cut back, 10 bases at V and 0 bases at J, with 8 bases in the middle. The CDR3 region is CATRQSTDTQYF. The CDR3, as DNA: TGTGCCACCCGACAGAGCACAGATACGCAGTATTTT.

CDR3: CASSLQGLGPQYF. Written as DNA, the CDR3 is TGTGCCAGCAGCCTACAGGGACTTGGGCCCCAGTACTTC. The chain carries TRBV14 and TRBJ2-5; D assignment may be TRBD1 or TRBD2 (6 bases each). CDR3 length equals 13 residues. Germline V gives CDR1 SGHDN, CDR2 FVKESK. Trimming removed 4 bases from V and 9 bases from J, with 15 bases in between.

V is TRBV6-5 and J is TRBJ2-3; 11 nucleotides agree with TRBD2. J was trimmed by 5 bases and V by 7 bases; bases with no gene match: 8. CDR1 and CDR2 from the germline V gene are MNHEY and SVGAGI. The CDR3 spans 15 residues. DNA of the CDR3: TGTGCCAGCATTTTCTCTAGCGGGGGGCTAGATACGCAGTATTTT. Translating gives CASIFSSGGLDTQYF.

This clone came up once. The V gene is TRBV18, the J gene TRBJ2-4; D is unresolved. V lost 6 bases, J lost 5 bases, and 11 bases lay in between. Germline V lookup: CDR1 KGHSH, CDR2 LQKENI. This CDR3 region has 13 residues. DNA for the CDR3: TGTGCCAGCTCGCCTCCCCCCCAAAACATTCAGTACTTC. Its protein product is CASSPPPQNIQYF.

The chain couples TRBV4-2 to TRBJ2-1; D gene uncertain. Germline CDR1 and CDR2: LGHNA and YNFKEQ. Trimming left V 0 bases short and J 10 bases short, with 19 bases between. The CDR3 is 16 amino acids. CDR3 loop: CASSQDFADPPREQFF. CDR3 bases: TGTGCCAGCAGCCAAGACTTCGCGGACCCCCCTAGAGAGCAGTTCTTC.

The rearrangement joins TRBV28 to TRBJ2-2; 10 nucleotides agree with TRBD2. The germline V gene has CDR1 MDHEN and CDR2 SYDVKM. Trimming removed 5 bases from V and 6 bases from J; junction bases left unmatched: 12. The CDR3 length is 17 residues. DNA of the CDR3: TGTGCCAGCAGTGGTACTAGCGGGGAGACCGGGGCCGGGGAGCTGTTTTTT. This encodes CASSGTSGETGAGELFF.

The chain joins TRBV6-5 to TRBJ1-6; D is ambiguous. V dropped 6 bases and J dropped 7 bases, with 10 bases sitting between them. This CDR3 is built from 13 residues. Per the germline V gene, CDR1 is MNHEY and CDR2 is SVGAGI. The CDR3 DNA reads TGTGCCAGCAGCGACTACAGAAATTCACCCCTCCACTTT. This gives the protein CASSDYRNSPLHF.

This clone was observed a single time. At one end the junction does not follow the germline gene, possibly because of a read error. The same CDR3 also results from other DNA sequences found in this sample. V usage is TRBV4-1 and J usage is TRBJ1-5; tentative D call: TRBD1 (5 bases). In germline, CDR1 is MGHRA, CDR2 YSYEKL. The CDR3 consists of 14 residues. The CDR3 loop reads CASSQGRGGQPQHF. As DNA, the CDR3 is TGCGCCAGCAGTCAAGGGAGGGGAGGTCAGCCCCAGCATTTT.

The chain is built from TRBV7-2 and TRBJ1-2; maybe TRBD1 (6 bases). Germline V lookup: CDR1 SGHTA, CDR2 FQGNSA. Trimming shortened V by 5 bases and J by 5 bases, and 21 bases separated the two germline ends. The CDR3 sequence is 16 residues long. The CDR3 protein is CASSNRDIWRVYGYTF. CDR3 DNA: TGTGCCAGCAGCAACCGGGACATCTGGAGAGTATATGGCTACACCTTC.

The V and J genes are TRBV7-2 and TRBJ2-1, with unresolved D. This CDR3 contains 14 residues. Per germline, CDR1 SGHTA and CDR2 FQGNSA. V lost 5 bases and J 3 bases, leaving 11 bases between the germline ends. The CDR3: CASSPWPSYNEQFF. As DNA, the CDR3 is TGTGCCAGCAGCCCTTGGCCTAGCTACAATGAGCAGTTCTTC.

Notes on this clone: This CDR3 is also generated by other DNA sequences in the sample. The genes are TRBV28 and TRBJ2-7; D call uncertain. Trimming shortened V by 2 bases and J by 3 bases, and 5 bases separated the two germline ends. CDR3 length equals 12 residues. The V gene's germline CDR1 is MDHEN and CDR2 SYDVKM. This CDR3 reads CASSLDSYEQYF. In DNA, the CDR3 is TGTGCCAGCAGTTTAGATAGCTACGAGCAGTACTTC.

This clone was detected once. The J gene is TRBJ1-5, the V gene TRBV11-1; D is ambiguous. Germline V gives CDR1 SGHAT, CDR2 FQDESV (reference sequence). The V end was cut by 2 bases, the J end by 3 bases, with 11 bases between. The CDR3 contains 15 residues. CDR3 amino acids: CASSLSSLPNQPQHF. As DNA, the CDR3 is TGTGCCAGCAGCTTATCCAGCTTACCCAATCAGCCCCAGCATTTT.

The V and J genes are TRBV29-1 and TRBJ1-2, with a weak D call TRBD1 (5 bases). The CDR3 extends over 12 amino acids. CDR1 and CDR2 (germline): SQVTM, ANQGSEA. V was cut by 4 bases and J by 2 bases, with 8 bases left in between. The CDR3 coding sequence is TGCAGCGTTGGTGCAGGGAACTATGGCTACACCTTC. This codes for CSVGAGNYGYTF.

The chain joins TRBV7-2 to TRBJ1-5, with D perhaps matching TRBD1 (5 bases). The CDR3 spans 13 residues. Germline V gene lookup returns CDR1 SGHTA and CDR2 FQGNSA. Trimming pared 4 bases from V and 7 bases from J, leaving 11 bases between. CDR3 amino acids: CASSSYWDQPQHF. CDR3 sequence (DNA): TGTGCCAGCAGCTCCTATTGGGACCAGCCCCAGCATTTT.

The chain recombines TRBV7-9 with TRBJ1-1; TRBD1 agrees at 7 bases. Per germline, CDR1 SEHNR and CDR2 FQNEAQ (reference sequence). The CDR3 extends over 13 amino acids. The V segment lost 4 bases and the J segment 5 bases; nucleotides outside the gene matches: 4. CDR3: CASSWDSRTEAFF. DNA of the CDR3: TGTGCCAGCAGCTGGGACAGTCGTACTGAAGCTTTCTTT.

The chain uses TRBV5-1 and TRBJ2-1; TRBD2 matches at 10 bases. This CDR3 contains 15 residues. J gave up 6 bases and V 1 base, and 4 bases lay outside the gene matches. Per germline, CDR1 SGHRS and CDR2 YFSETQ. The CDR3 nucleotides are TGCGCCAGCAGCTTGCACGGGACTAGCGCCAATGAGCAGTTCTTC. Encoded protein: CASSLHGTSANEQFF.